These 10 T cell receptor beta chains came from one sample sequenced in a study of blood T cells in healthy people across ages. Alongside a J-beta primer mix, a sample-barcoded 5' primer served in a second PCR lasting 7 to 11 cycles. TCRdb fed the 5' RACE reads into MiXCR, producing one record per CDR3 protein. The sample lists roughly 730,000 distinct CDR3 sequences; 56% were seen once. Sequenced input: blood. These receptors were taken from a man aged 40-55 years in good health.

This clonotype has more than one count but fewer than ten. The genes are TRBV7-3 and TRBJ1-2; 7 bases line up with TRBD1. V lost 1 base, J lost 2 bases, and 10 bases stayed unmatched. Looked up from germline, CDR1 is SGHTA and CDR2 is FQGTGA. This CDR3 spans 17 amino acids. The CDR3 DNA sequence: TGTGCCAGCAGCTTAAGTGGCACCCGGACAGGAAACTATGGCTACACCTTC. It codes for CASSLSGTRTGNYGYTF.

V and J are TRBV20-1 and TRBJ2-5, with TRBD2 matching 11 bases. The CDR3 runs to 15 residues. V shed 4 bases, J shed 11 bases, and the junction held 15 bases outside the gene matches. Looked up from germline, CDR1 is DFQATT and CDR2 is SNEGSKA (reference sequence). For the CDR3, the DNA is TGCAGTGCTACGCCAGGGACTAGCGGCGGACTTAAGCAGTACTTC. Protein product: CSATPGTSGGLKQYF.

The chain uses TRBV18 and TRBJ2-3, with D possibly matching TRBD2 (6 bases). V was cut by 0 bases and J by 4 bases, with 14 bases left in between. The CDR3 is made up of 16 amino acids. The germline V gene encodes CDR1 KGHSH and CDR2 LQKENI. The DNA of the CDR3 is TGTGCCAGCTCACCACCAGGAGGGGTTGGCGCAGATACGCAGTATTTT. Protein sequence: CASSPPGGVGADTQYF.

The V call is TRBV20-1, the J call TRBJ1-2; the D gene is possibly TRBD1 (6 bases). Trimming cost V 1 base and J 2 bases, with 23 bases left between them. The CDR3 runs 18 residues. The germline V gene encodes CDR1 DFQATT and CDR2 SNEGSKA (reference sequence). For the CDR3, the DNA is TGCAGTGCTAGAGGAGACAGGAGGCCTTCGGTAGCAAACTATGGCTACACCTTC. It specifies CSARGDRRPSVANYGYTF.

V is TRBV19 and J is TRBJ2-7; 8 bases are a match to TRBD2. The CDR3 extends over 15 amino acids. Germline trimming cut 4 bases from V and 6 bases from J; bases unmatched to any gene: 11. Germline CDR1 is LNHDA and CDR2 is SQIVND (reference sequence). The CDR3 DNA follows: TGTGCCAGTAGTAGCGGGACTAGTAAGGAGGGCGAGCAGTACTTC. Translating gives CASSSGTSKEGEQYF.

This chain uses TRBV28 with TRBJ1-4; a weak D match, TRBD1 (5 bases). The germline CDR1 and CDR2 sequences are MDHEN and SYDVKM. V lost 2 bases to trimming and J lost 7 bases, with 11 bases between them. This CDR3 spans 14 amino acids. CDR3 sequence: CASSLTRGGEKLFF. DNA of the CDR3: TGTGCCAGCAGTTTAACCCGTGGGGGTGAAAAACTGTTTTTT. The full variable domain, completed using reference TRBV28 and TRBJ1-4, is DVKVTQSSRYLVKRTGEKVFLECVQDMDHENMFWYRQDPGLGLRLIYFSYDVKMKEKGDIPEGYSVSREKKERFSLILESASTNQTSMYLCASSLTRGGEKLFFGSGTQLSVL.

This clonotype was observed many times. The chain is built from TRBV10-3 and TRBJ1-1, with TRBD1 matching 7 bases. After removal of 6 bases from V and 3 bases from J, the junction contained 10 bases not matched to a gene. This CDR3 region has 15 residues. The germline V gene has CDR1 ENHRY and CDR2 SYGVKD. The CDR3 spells CAIRSGGTADTEAFF. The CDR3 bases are TGTGCCATCAGGAGCGGTGGGACAGCCGACACTGAAGCTTTCTTT.

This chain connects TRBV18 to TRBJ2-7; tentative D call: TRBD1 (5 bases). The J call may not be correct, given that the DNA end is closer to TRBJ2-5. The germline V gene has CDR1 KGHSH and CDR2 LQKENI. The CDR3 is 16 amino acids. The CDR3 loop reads CASSRQTAKRGETQYF. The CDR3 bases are TGTGCCAGCTCACGACAGACCGCGAAGAGAGGAGAGACCCAGTACTTC.

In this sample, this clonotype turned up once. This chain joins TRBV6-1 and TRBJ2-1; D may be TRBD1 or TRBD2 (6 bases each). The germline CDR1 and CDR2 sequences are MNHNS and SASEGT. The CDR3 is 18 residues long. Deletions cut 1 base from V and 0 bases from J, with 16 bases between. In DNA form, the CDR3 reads TGTGCCAGCAGTGAAGTCGGGGGCGGGGATGTCTCCTACAATGAGCAGTTCTTC. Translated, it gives CASSEVGGGDVSYNEQFF.

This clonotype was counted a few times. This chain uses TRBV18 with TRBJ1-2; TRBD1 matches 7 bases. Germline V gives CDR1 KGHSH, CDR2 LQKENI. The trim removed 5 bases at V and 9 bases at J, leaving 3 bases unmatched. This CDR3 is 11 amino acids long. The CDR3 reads CASSSQGSYTF. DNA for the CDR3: TGTGCCAGCTCATCACAGGGGAGCTACACCTTC.